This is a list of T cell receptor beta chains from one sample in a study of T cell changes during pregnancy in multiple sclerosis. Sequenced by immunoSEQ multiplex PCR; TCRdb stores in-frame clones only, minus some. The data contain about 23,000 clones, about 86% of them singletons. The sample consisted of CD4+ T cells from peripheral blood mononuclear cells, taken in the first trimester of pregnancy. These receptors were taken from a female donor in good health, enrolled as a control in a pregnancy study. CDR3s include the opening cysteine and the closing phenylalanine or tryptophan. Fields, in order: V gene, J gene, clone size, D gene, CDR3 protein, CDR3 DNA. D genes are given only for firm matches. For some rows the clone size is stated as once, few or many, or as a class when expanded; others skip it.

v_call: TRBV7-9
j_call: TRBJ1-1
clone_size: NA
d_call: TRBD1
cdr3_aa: CASSLEGTGEAFF
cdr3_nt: TGTGCCAGCAGCTTAGAGGGGACAGGGGAAGCTTTCTTT

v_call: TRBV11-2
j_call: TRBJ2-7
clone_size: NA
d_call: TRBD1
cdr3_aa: CASSEDRAGEQYF
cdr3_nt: TGTGCCAGCAGCGAGGACAGGGCTGGCGAGCAGTACTTC

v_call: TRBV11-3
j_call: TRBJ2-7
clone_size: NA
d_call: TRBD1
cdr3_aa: CASSSGTGAYEQYF
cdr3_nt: TGTGCCAGCAGCTCTGGGACAGGGGCATACGAGCAGTACTTC

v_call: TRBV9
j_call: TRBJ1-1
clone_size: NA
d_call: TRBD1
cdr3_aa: CASSVVGQANTEAFF
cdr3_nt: TGTGCCAGCAGCGTAGTGGGACAGGCGAACACTGAAGCTTTCTTT

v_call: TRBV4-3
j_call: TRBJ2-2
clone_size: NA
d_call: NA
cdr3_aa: CASSQETGNTGELFF
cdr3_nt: TGCGCCAGCAGCCAAGAGACAGGGAACACCGGGGAGCTGTTTTTT

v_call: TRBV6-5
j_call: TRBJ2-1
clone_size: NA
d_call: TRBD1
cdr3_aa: CASSSILTGPNEQFF
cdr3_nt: TGTGCCAGCAGTTCCATCCTGACAGGGCCCAATGAGCAGTTCTTC

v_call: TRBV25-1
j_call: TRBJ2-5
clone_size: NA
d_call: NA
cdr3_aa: CASSIRAPGRETQYF
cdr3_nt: TGTGCCAGCAGTATCCGGGCTCCGGGAAGGGAGACCCAGTACTTC

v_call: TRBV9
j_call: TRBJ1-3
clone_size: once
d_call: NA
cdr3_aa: CASNRDDGNTIYF
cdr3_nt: TGTGCCAGCAACAGGGATGACGGAAACACCATATATTTT

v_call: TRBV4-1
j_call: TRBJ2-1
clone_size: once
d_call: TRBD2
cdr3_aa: CASSYPPSGAEQFF
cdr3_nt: TGCGCCAGCAGCTACCCGCCTAGCGGGGCTGAGCAGTTCTTC

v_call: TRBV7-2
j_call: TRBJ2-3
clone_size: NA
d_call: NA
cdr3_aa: CASSLVAKNPDTQYF
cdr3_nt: TGTGCCAGCAGCTTAGTGGCAAAGAACCCAGATACGCAGTATTTT

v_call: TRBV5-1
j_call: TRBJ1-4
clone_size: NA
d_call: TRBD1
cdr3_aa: CASSPGDRVDEKLFF
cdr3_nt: TGCGCCAGCAGCCCAGGGGACAGGGTAGACGAAAAACTGTTTTTT

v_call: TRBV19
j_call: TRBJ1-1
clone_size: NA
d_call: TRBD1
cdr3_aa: CASSIENAGGTEAFF
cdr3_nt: TGTGCCAGTAGTATAGAGAACGCAGGGGGCACTGAAGCTTTCTTT

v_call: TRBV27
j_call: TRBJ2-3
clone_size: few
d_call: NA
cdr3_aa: CASSPGWGQRPALDTQYF
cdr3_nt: TGTGCCAGCAGTCCCGGATGGGGCCAACGGCCTGCACTGGATACGCAGTATTTT

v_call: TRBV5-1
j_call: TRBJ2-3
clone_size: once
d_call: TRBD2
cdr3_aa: CASSKQAGGATDTQYF
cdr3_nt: TGCGCCAGCAGCAAACAAGCGGGGGGGGCAACAGATACGCAGTATTTT

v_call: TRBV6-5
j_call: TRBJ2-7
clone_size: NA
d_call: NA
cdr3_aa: CASSPGLRTYEQYF
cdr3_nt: TGTGCCAGCAGCCCCGGTTTGAGAACCTACGAGCAGTACTTC